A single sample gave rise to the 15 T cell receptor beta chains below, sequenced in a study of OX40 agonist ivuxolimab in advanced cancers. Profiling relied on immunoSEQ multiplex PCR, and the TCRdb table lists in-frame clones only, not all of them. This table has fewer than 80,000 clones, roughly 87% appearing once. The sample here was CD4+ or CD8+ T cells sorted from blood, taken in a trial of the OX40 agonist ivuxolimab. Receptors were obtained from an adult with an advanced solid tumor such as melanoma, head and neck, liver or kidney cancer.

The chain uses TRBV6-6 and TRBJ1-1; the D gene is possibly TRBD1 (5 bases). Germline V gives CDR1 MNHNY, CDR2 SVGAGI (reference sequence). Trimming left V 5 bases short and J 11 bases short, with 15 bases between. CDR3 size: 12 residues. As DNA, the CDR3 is TGTGCCAGCAGTCGGGAGGGGCCTTGGGCTTTCTTT. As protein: CASSREGPWAFF.

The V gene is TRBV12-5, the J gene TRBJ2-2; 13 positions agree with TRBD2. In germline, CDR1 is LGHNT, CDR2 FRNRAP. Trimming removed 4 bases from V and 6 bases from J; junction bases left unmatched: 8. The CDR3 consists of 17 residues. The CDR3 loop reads CASGSSLTSGGPGELFF. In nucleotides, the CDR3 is TGTGCTAGTGGTTCATCCTTGACTAGCGGGGGGCCCGGGGAGCTGTTTTTT.

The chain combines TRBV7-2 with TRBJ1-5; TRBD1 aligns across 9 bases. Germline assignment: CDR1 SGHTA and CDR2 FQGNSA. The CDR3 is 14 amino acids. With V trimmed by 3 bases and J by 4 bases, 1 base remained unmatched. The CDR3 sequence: CASSFDRGNQPQHF. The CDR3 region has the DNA TGTGCCAGCAGCTTCGACAGGGGGAATCAGCCCCAGCATTTT.

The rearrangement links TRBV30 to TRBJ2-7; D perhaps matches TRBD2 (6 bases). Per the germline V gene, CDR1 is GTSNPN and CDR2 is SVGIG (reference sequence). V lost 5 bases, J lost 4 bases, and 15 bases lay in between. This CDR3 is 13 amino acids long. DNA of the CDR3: TGTGCCTGGCGGCGGGGACCGAAGTACGAGCAGTACTTC. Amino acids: CAWRRGPKYEQYF. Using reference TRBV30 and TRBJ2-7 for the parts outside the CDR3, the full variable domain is SQTIHQWPATLVQPVGSPLSLECTVEGTSNPNLYWYRQAAGRGLQLLFYSVGIGQISSEVPQNLSASRPQDRQFILSSKKLLLSDSGFYLCAWRRGPKYEQYFGPGTRLTVT.

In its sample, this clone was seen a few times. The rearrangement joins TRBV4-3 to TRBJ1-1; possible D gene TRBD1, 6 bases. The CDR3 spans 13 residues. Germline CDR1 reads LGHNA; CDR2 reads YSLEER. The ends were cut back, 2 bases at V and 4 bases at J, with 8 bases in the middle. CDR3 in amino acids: CASSQNRATEAFF. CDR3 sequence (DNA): TGCGCCAGCAGCCAAAACAGGGCCACTGAAGCTTTCTTT.

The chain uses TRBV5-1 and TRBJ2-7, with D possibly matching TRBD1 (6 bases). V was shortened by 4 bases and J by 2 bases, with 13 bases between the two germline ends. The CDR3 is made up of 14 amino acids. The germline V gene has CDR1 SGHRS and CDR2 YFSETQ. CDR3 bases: TGCGCCAGCAGCCTACAGGGAGTCGCCTACGAGCAGTACTTC. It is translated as CASSLQGVAYEQYF.

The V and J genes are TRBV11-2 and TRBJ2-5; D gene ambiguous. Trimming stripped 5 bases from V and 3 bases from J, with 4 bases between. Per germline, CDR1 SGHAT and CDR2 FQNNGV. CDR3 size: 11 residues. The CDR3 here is CASSPKETQYF. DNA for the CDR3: TGTGCCAGCAGCCCGAAAGAGACCCAGTACTTC.

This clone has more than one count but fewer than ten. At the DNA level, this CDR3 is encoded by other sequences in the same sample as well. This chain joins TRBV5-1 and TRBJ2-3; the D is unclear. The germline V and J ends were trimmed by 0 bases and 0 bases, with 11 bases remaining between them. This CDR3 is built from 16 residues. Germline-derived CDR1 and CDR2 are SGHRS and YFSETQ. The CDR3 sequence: CASSLESAVSTDTQYF. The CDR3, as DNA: TGCGCCAGCAGCTTGGAGTCGGCGGTCAGCACAGATACGCAGTATTTT.

The chain's CDR3 is CASSLALAGENEQYF. CDR3 coding DNA: TGCGCCAGCAGCTTGGCCCTAGCGGGAGAAAACGAGCAGTACTTC. The V and J genes are TRBV5-1 and TRBJ2-7; 10 nucleotides agree with TRBD2. The trim removed 0 bases at V and 5 bases at J, leaving 5 bases unmatched. The length of the CDR3 is 15 residues. Per germline, CDR1 SGHRS and CDR2 YFSETQ.

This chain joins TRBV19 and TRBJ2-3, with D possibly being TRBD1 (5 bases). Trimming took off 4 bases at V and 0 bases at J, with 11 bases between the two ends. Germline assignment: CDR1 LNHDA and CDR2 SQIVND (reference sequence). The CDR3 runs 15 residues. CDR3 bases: TGTGCCAGTAGTAGCAGGGTAGCTAGCACAGATACGCAGTATTTT. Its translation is CASSSRVASTDTQYF.

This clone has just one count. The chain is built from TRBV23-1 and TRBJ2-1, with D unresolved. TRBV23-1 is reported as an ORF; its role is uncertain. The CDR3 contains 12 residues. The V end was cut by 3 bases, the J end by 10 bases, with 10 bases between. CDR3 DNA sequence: TGCGCCAGCAGTCACCGGGTCTGGGAGCAGTTCTTC. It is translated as CASSHRVWEQFF.

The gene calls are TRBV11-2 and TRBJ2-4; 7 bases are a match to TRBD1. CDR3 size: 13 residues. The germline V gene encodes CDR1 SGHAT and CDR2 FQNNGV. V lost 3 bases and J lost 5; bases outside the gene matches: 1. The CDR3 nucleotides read TGTGCCAGCAGCTTCGGGACAGAAAACATTCAGTACTTC. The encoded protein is CASSFGTENIQYF.

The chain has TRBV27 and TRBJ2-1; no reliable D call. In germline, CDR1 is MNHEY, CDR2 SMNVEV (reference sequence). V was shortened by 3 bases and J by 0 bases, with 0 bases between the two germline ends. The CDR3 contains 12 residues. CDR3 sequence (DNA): TGTGCCAGCAGTTTCTCCTACAATGAGCAGTTCTTC. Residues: CASSFSYNEQFF.

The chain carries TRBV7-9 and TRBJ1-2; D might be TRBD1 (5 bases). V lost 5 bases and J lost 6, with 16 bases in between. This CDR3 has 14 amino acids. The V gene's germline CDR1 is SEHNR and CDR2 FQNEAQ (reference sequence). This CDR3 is CASSMSGGWDGYTF. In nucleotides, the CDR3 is TGTGCCAGCAGCATGTCCGGGGGGTGGGATGGCTACACCTTC.

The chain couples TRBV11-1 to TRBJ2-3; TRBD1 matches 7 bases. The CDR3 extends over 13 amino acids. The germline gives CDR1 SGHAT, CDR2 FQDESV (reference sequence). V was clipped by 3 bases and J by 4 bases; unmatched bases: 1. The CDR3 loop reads CASSFDRADTQYF. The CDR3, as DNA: TGTGCCAGCAGCTTCGACAGGGCAGATACGCAGTATTTT.